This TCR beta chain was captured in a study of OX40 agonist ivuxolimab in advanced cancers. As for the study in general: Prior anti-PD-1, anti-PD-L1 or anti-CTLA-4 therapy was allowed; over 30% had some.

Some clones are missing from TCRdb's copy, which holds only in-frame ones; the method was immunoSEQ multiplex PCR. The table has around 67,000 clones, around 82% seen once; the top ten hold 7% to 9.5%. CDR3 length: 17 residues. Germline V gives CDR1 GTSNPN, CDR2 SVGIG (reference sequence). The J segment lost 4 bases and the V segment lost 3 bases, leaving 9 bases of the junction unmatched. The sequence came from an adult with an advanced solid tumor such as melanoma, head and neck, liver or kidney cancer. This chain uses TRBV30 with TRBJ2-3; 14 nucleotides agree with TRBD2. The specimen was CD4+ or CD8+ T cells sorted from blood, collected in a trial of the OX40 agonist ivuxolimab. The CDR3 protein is CAWRAPGTSGSADTQYF. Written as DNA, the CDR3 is TGTGCCTGGAGGGCCCCCGGGACTAGCGGGAGTGCAGATACGCAGTATTTT.